The rows below give T cell receptor beta chains drawn from one sample of a study of T cell responses to AZD1222 COVID-19 vaccine. Data came from immunoSEQ multiplex PCR; TCRdb stores just in-frame clones and leaves some out. The sample lists about 160,000 clones; about nine tenths were seen once. The sequences come from peripheral blood, collected on day 0 of AZD1222 vaccination. The receptors were sampled from an adult in good health. Each CDR3 is given with its conserved first and last residue. Each record gives: CDR3 protein, CDR3 DNA, D gene, clone size, V gene, J gene. A D gene is named only where the DNA matches it firmly. Clone size is shown for a subset of rows, as once, few, many or a class of expanded clone.

cdr3_aa: CASRPGYTGELFF
cdr3_nt: TGTGCCAGCAGACCAGGCTACACCGGGGAGCTGTTTTTT
d_call: .
clone_size: .
v_call: TRBV28
j_call: TRBJ2-2

cdr3_aa: CASSRPTSPTKNIQYF
cdr3_nt: TGTGCCAGCAGCCGCCCGACCTCTCCTACCAAAAACATTCAGTACTTC
d_call: .
clone_size: .
v_call: TRBV7-2
j_call: TRBJ2-4

cdr3_aa: CASSFVGFNEQYF
cdr3_nt: TGTGCCAGCAGCTTCGTAGGGTTCAACGAGCAGTACTTC
d_call: .
clone_size: .
v_call: TRBV14
j_call: TRBJ2-7

cdr3_aa: CASSPYGGTEAFF
cdr3_nt: TGTGCCAGCAGCCCTTACGGTGGCACTGAAGCTTTCTTT
d_call: .
clone_size: once
v_call: TRBV9
j_call: TRBJ1-1

cdr3_aa: CASSSIPGKGNSPLHF
cdr3_nt: TGTGCCAGCAGCAGCATTCCAGGGAAGGGTAATTCACCCCTCCACTTT
d_call: .
clone_size: .
v_call: TRBV3-1/TRBV3-2
j_call: TRBJ1-6

cdr3_aa: CASSFRPEKLFF
cdr3_nt: TGTGCCAGCAGCTTCCGCCCCGAAAAACTGTTTTTT
d_call: .
clone_size: .
v_call: TRBV11-2
j_call: TRBJ1-4

cdr3_aa: CASLVDGENSPLHF
cdr3_nt: TGTGCCAGCCTCGTGGACGGAGAGAATTCACCCCTCCACTTT
d_call: .
clone_size: .
v_call: TRBV5-4
j_call: TRBJ1-6

cdr3_aa: CASSLGVGQPQHF
cdr3_nt: TGCGCCAGCAGCCTTGGCGTAGGTCAGCCCCAGCATTTT
d_call: .
clone_size: once
v_call: TRBV5-1
j_call: TRBJ1-5

cdr3_aa: CASSPDSSGLPYEQYF
cdr3_nt: TGCGCCAGCAGCCCCGATTCTAGCGGTCTACCCTACGAGCAGTACTTC
d_call: TRBD2
clone_size: .
v_call: TRBV4-1
j_call: TRBJ2-7

cdr3_aa: CASSQVGGNEQFF
cdr3_nt: TGCGCCAGCAGCCAAGTAGGCGGCAATGAGCAGTTCTTC
d_call: .
clone_size: .
v_call: TRBV4-3
j_call: TRBJ2-1

cdr3_aa: CASIRTGTFDEQYF
cdr3_nt: TGTGCCAGCATTCGGACAGGGACGTTCGACGAGCAGTACTTC
d_call: TRBD1
clone_size: .
v_call: TRBV2
j_call: TRBJ2-7

cdr3_aa: CASSSGHSTTGELFF
cdr3_nt: TGTGCCAGCAGCTCGGGACACTCGACCACCGGGGAGCTGTTTTTT
d_call: .
clone_size: .
v_call: TRBV5-5
j_call: TRBJ2-2

cdr3_aa: CASSEAGLVVTPLHF
cdr3_nt: TGTGCCAGCAGTGAAGCCGGCCTGGTGGTCACACCCCTCCACTTT
d_call: .
clone_size: .
v_call: TRBV2
j_call: TRBJ1-6

cdr3_aa: CASSRTGDNQPQHF
cdr3_nt: TGTGCCAGCAGCCGGACAGGGGACAATCAGCCCCAGCATTTT
d_call: TRBD1
clone_size: once
v_call: TRBV7-9
j_call: TRBJ1-5

cdr3_aa: CSAWEASNYGYTF
cdr3_nt: TGCAGCGCCTGGGAGGCTTCTAACTATGGCTACACCTTC
d_call: .
clone_size: .
v_call: TRBV29-1
j_call: TRBJ1-2

cdr3_aa: CASSVGTQGMANTEAFF
cdr3_nt: TGTGCCAGCAGCGTAGGAACCCAGGGGATGGCGAACACTGAAGCTTTCTTT
d_call: .
clone_size: .
v_call: TRBV9
j_call: TRBJ1-1

cdr3_aa: CASSQVHYEQYF
cdr3_nt: TGTGCCAGCAGCCAGGTCCACTACGAGCAGTACTTC
d_call: .
clone_size: .
v_call: TRBV3-1/TRBV3-2
j_call: TRBJ2-7

cdr3_aa: CSARGGDTQYF
cdr3_nt: TGCAGTGCTAGAGGGGGGGATACGCAGTATTTT
d_call: .
clone_size: .
v_call: TRBV20-1
j_call: TRBJ2-3

cdr3_aa: CATSEYRGSGANVLTF
cdr3_nt: TGTGCCACCAGTGAGTACAGGGGCTCTGGGGCCAACGTCCTGACTTTC
d_call: TRBD1
clone_size: .
v_call: TRBV24-1
j_call: TRBJ2-6

cdr3_aa: CASSLGETGRSNQPQHF
cdr3_nt: TGCGCCAGCAGCTTGGGAGAGACAGGACGTAGCAATCAGCCCCAGCATTTT
d_call: .
clone_size: .
v_call: TRBV5-1
j_call: TRBJ1-5

cdr3_aa: CASSPPPGRGSGGELFF
cdr3_nt: TGTGCCAGCAGCCCGCCTCCTGGGAGGGGTTCCGGCGGGGAGCTGTTTTTT
d_call: TRBD2
clone_size: few
v_call: TRBV7-6
j_call: TRBJ2-2